The 26 T cell receptor beta chains listed next were all sequenced from one sample in a study of T cells in narcolepsy. Assay: immunoSEQ multiplex PCR; the TCRdb copy retains only in-frame clones and omits some. The sample carries about 30,000 clones, roughly 82% recorded once. The sequencing sample was made of CD45RA- memory CD4+ T cells from PBMCs. The receptors come from a human donor with narcolepsy.

The J gene is TRBJ2-3, the V gene TRBV5-4; 11 bases match TRBD1. The CDR3 is 15 amino acids. Germline CDR1 SGHNT, CDR2 YYREEE (reference sequence). Trimming cost V 4 bases and J 3 bases; bases outside gene matches: 4. Written as DNA, the CDR3 is TGTGCCAGCAGCCGAGGGACAGGGGGGACAGATACGCAGTATTTT. Its protein is CASSRGTGGTDTQYF.

The chain recombines TRBV7-2 with TRBJ2-1; 9 positions match TRBD2. Per the germline V gene, CDR1 is SGHTA and CDR2 is FQGNSA. This CDR3 has 16 amino acids. With V trimmed by 5 bases and J by 7 bases, 12 bases remained unmatched. The CDR3 is CASSPYRTSEGNEQFF. DNA for the CDR3: TGTGCCAGCAGCCCTTACCGGACTAGCGAGGGAAATGAGCAGTTCTTC.

The chain links TRBV5-4 to TRBJ1-4; D uncertain. The germline V and J ends were trimmed by 4 bases and 5 bases, with 15 bases remaining between them. CDR3 size: 15 residues. CDR1 SGHNT and CDR2 YYREEE come from the germline V gene (reference sequence). In DNA, the CDR3 is TGTGCCAGCAGCAACGACGGGAACCTAAATGAAAAACTGTTTTTT. This translates into CASSNDGNLNEKLFF.

As concerns this clone: One junction end does not reproduce the germline sequence, and a read error may be involved. This chain connects TRBV5-4 to TRBJ2-3; 8 bases match TRBD2. Germline V gene lookup returns CDR1 SGHNT and CDR2 YYREEE (reference sequence). The length of the CDR3 is 14 residues. The CDR3 is CASTAGGWADTQFF. In nucleotides, the CDR3 is TGTGCCAGCACTGCGGGGGGTTGGGCAGATACGCAGTTTTTT.

The sample holds a few counts of this clone. The V and J genes are TRBV5-1 and TRBJ2-1; D is undetermined. The V gene lost 2 bases and the J gene lost 6 bases, with 12 bases spanning the gap. This CDR3 has 14 amino acids. Germline assignment: CDR1 SGHRS and CDR2 YFSETQ. The CDR3 spells CASSLQLQGNEQFF. As DNA, the CDR3 is TGCGCCAGCAGCTTACAGTTACAAGGCAATGAGCAGTTCTTC.

By sample share, this clone is medium-sized (0.01 to 0.1%). This sequence joins TRBV6-6 and TRBJ1-2; 7 bases are shared with TRBD1. V was clipped by 6 bases and J by 3 bases; unmatched bases: 10. The V gene's germline CDR1 is MNHNY and CDR2 SVGAGI (reference sequence). The CDR3 runs 15 residues. The DNA of the CDR3 is TGTGCCAGCAGCCCCATGGGGCAGGGGGACTATGGCTACACCTTC. It translates to CASSPMGQGDYGYTF.

CDR3 in amino acids: CASSAWLADTQYF. The CDR3 DNA reads as TGTGCCAGCAGTGCCTGGTTGGCTGATACGCAGTATTTT. The chain links TRBV6-1 to TRBJ2-3, with D hard to call. Trimming cost V 4 bases and J 6 bases, with 11 bases left between them. Germline-derived CDR1 and CDR2 are MNHNS and SASEGT. The CDR3 totals 13 residues.

The chain uses TRBV30 and TRBJ1-2; D not certain. In germline, CDR1 is GTSNPN, CDR2 SVGIG (reference sequence). The length of the CDR3 is 11 residues. Trimming removed 1 base at V and 11 bases at J, with 11 bases between. The CDR3 region has the DNA TGTGCCTGGAGTGGGGAGGGTCGGTACACCTTC. Its translation is CAWSGEGRYTF.

This chain's CDR3 is CATGGGYEQYF. Here the CDR3 DNA reads TGTGCCACCGGCGGCGGTTACGAGCAGTACTTC. The chain uses TRBV10-3 and TRBJ2-7; D gene uncertain. Trimming stripped 10 bases from V and 4 bases from J, with 11 bases between. This CDR3 has 11 amino acids. Looked up from germline, CDR1 is ENHRY and CDR2 is SYGVKD.

This clone came up a few times. The V call is TRBV6-1, the J call TRBJ1-4, with TRBD1 matching over 7 bases. With V trimmed by 1 base and J by 9 bases, 2 bases remained unmatched. Germline CDR1 MNHNS, CDR2 SASEGT. This CDR3 has 13 amino acids. CDR3 bases: TGTGCCAGCAGTGAAGTGACAGGGCAAAAACTGTTTTTT. Encoded protein: CASSEVTGQKLFF.

The rearrangement joins TRBV10-3 to TRBJ1-1, with D possibly being TRBD1 (6 bases). Germline assignment: CDR1 ENHRY and CDR2 SYGVKD. The CDR3 has 13 residues. Trimming removed 6 bases from V and 3 bases from J, with 11 bases in between. CDR3 in amino acids: CAIRFRGDTEAFF. CDR3 DNA: TGTGCCATCAGGTTTAGGGGGGACACTGAAGCTTTCTTT.

The chain carries TRBV19 and TRBJ1-6, with 7 bases lining up with TRBD1. The germline V gene has CDR1 LNHDA and CDR2 SQIVND (reference sequence). The CDR3 has 15 residues. Trimming at V came to 3 bases and at J to 4 bases, leaving 3 bases not matched to a gene. The CDR3 sequence is CASSIAQGYNSPLHF. The DNA of the CDR3 is TGTGCCAGTAGTATTGCACAGGGGTATAATTCACCCCTCCACTTT.

The chain has TRBV4-1 and TRBJ2-1; 8 bases are shared with TRBD2. J lost 3 bases, V lost 0 bases, and 7 bases had no gene match. This CDR3 comprises 17 residues. CDR1 is MGHRA, CDR2 YSYEKL, per germline. DNA of the CDR3: TGCGCCAGCAGCCAAGATCGGGCGGGAGGAAGCTACAATGAGCAGTTCTTC. Protein product: CASSQDRAGGSYNEQFF.

The V call is TRBV27, the J call TRBJ2-3; 8 bases map to TRBD1. CDR1 is MNHEY and CDR2 is SMNVEV in the germline V gene (reference sequence). V gave up 8 bases and J gave up 7 bases; unmatched junction bases: 14. This CDR3 spans 15 amino acids. The CDR3 DNA is TGTGCCAGCGGAAAACAGGGACAGGTAGCCTATACGCAGTATTTT. It yields the protein CASGKQGQVAYTQYF.

This clone was recorded a few times. This sequence joins TRBV2 and TRBJ2-7, with TRBD2 matching over 7 bases. V lost 4 bases, J lost 7 bases, and 7 bases stayed unmatched. Germline CDR1 reads SNHLY; CDR2 reads FYNNEI. The length of the CDR3 is 13 residues. Here the CDR3 DNA reads TGTGCCAGCAGTGGAGGGAGGGCCGAGGAGCAGTACTTC. Translation gives CASSGGRAEEQYF.

V is TRBV30 and J is TRBJ2-3; D could derive from TRBD1 or TRBD2 (5 bases each). Trimming pared 5 bases from V and 2 bases from J, leaving 17 bases between. The germline gives CDR1 GTSNPN, CDR2 SVGIG (reference sequence). The CDR3 contains 15 residues. In DNA form, the CDR3 reads TGTGCCTGGTCCCCGGGACGGACTTTCACAGATACGCAGTATTTT. It is translated as CAWSPGRTFTDTQYF.

This rearrangement joins TRBV5-4 to TRBJ1-1; D is unclear. The V and J ends lost 4 bases and 8 bases respectively, with 18 bases between them. Germline assignment: CDR1 SGHNT and CDR2 YYREEE (reference sequence). This CDR3 contains 14 residues. CDR3 region: CASSASVASPEAFF. The DNA for the CDR3 is TGTGCCAGCAGCGCCTCTGTCGCGAGTCCGGAAGCTTTCTTT.

This chain joins TRBV9 and TRBJ1-1, with no clear D. V was clipped by 4 bases and J by 11 bases, with 15 bases between them. Germline V gene sequence: CDR1 SGDLS, CDR2 YYNGEE. This CDR3 comprises 12 residues. The CDR3 coding sequence is TGTGCCAGCAGCCCCTCCATGTCCGAGGCTTTCTTT. The encoded protein is CASSPSMSEAFF.

The sample holds a few counts of this clone. V gene TRBV5-1 combines with J gene TRBJ2-1; no reliable D call. Deletions cut 0 bases from V and 5 bases from J, with 12 bases between. The CDR3 totals 15 residues. Germline-derived CDR1 and CDR2 are SGHRS and YFSETQ. The CDR3 sequence is CASSLASALNNEQFF. The CDR3 nucleotides read TGCGCCAGCAGCTTGGCCTCAGCCCTCAACAATGAGCAGTTCTTC.

The rearrangement links TRBV5-4 to TRBJ2-7; D unclear. Germline V gene data show CDR1 as SGHNT and CDR2 as YYREEE (reference sequence). The CDR3 sequence is 14 residues long. V was cut by 0 bases and J by 5 bases, with 12 bases left in between. DNA for the CDR3: TGTGCCAGCAGCTTGGGGAACCGGGTGGACGAGCAGTACTTC. It encodes CASSLGNRVDEQYF. Combining the CDR3 with reference TRBV5-4 and TRBJ2-7 gives the whole variable domain ETGVTQSPTHLIKTRGQQVTLRCSSQSGHNTVSWYQQALGQGPQFIFQYYREEENGRGNFPPRFSGLQFPNYSSELNVNALELDDSALYLCASSLGNRVDEQYFGPGTRLTVT.

The J gene is TRBJ2-6, the V gene TRBV5-1, with D perhaps matching TRBD1 or TRBD2 (5 bases each). Germline loops: CDR1 SGHRS, CDR2 YFSETQ. V was cut by 4 bases and J by 0 bases, with 11 bases left in between. The CDR3 is 16 amino acids. The CDR3, as DNA: TGCGCCAGCAGCGCGGACACTAGCTCTGGGGCCAACGTCCTGACTTTC. Protein: CASSADTSSGANVLTF.

The chain carries TRBV10-1 and TRBJ2-2; TRBD2 matches at 13 bases. Per the germline V gene, CDR1 is WNHNN and CDR2 is SYGVQD (reference sequence). V lost 5 bases to trimming and J lost 0 bases; unmatched junction nucleotides: 12. The CDR3 length is 20 residues. This CDR3 is CASSPVPGLAGHSNTGELFF. Written as DNA, the CDR3 is TGCGCCAGCAGTCCTGTCCCGGGACTAGCGGGGCATTCGAACACCGGGGAGCTGTTTTTT.

This clone was seen a handful of times. The chain uses TRBV10-2 and TRBJ2-1; 15 bases fit TRBD2. The V gene's germline CDR1 is WSHSY and CDR2 SAAADI. V lost 6 bases, J lost 6 bases, and 3 bases stayed unmatched. The CDR3 length is 15 residues. CDR3: CASRWTSGRANEQFF. CDR3 in DNA: TGCGCCAGCAGATGGACTAGCGGGAGGGCCAATGAGCAGTTCTTC.

This clone was recorded a few times. The chain couples TRBV29-1 to TRBJ2-2; 13 bases are shared with TRBD2. This CDR3 has 16 residues. The germline CDR1 and CDR2 sequences are SQVTM and ANQGSEA. With 6 bases clipped from V and 6 bases from J, the junction kept 10 bases outside the gene matches. The CDR3 is CSVGWTSGRRAGELFF. CDR3 DNA sequence: TGCAGCGTGGGATGGACTAGCGGGAGAAGAGCCGGGGAGCTGTTTTTT.

The chain links TRBV30 to TRBJ2-2, with D possibly being TRBD1 (6 bases). CDR1 and CDR2 (germline): GTSNPN, SVGIG (reference sequence). The CDR3 is 14 amino acids. Trimming pared 4 bases from V and 4 bases from J, leaving 13 bases between. CDR3 sequence: CAWNLQGVTGELFF. The CDR3 nucleotides read TGTGCCTGGAACCTACAGGGCGTCACCGGGGAGCTGTTTTTT.

This chain uses TRBV5-1 with TRBJ2-3; D is ambiguous. CDR1 is SGHRS and CDR2 is YFSETQ in the germline V gene. The CDR3 is made up of 15 amino acids. V was clipped by 0 bases and J by 0 bases, with 8 bases between them. CDR3 DNA sequence: TGCGCCAGCAGCTTGGTGGGCAGTAGCACAGATACGCAGTATTTT. This encodes CASSLVGSSTDTQYF.